One sample yielded the 25 T cell receptor beta chains listed below, sequenced in a study of stem cell transplantation in POMP-related autoinflammatory disease. Assay used: immunoSEQ multiplex PCR; TCRdb lists only in-frame clones, some missing. This sample has approximately 7,800 clones; 88% occur once, and the top ten carry around 15%. This material consisted of CD8+ T cells from PBMCs, taken after stem cell transplantation. Receptor source: a human patient with POMP-related autoinflammation and immune dysregulation (PRAID). Some T cells may have originated in the graft donor.

CDR3 amino acids: CASSILQGAKNIQYF. The CDR3 bases are TGTGCCAGTAGTATTTTACAGGGGGCCAAAAACATTCAGTACTTC. The chain is built from TRBV19 and TRBJ2-4, with 7 nucleotides matching TRBD1. After removal of 3 bases from V and 1 base from J, the junction contained 3 bases not matched to a gene. CDR1 and CDR2 (germline): LNHDA, SQIVND (reference sequence). There are 15 residues in the CDR3.

The chain carries TRBV27 and TRBJ1-4; the D is unclear. This CDR3 has 12 residues. Trimming removed 6 bases at V and 8 bases at J, with 10 bases between. Germline CDR1 is MNHEY and CDR2 is SMNVEV (reference sequence). CDR3 sequence reads: CASSGPGEKLFF. The CDR3 DNA reads TGTGCCAGCAGCGGGCCTGGGGAAAAACTGTTTTTT.

The CDR3, as DNA: TGTGCCAGCAGTGAAGCAGGGACAGGGGGATACAATGAGCAGTTCTTC. Translating gives CASSEAGTGGYNEQFF. The rearrangement links TRBV6-1 to TRBJ2-1, with TRBD1 identical over 11 bases. Looked up from germline, CDR1 is MNHNS and CDR2 is SASEGT. J was trimmed by 4 bases and V by 0 bases; bases with no gene match: 2. This CDR3 has 16 amino acids.

The CDR3 DNA sequence: TGTGCCAGCTCACAATGGACTAGCGAGACCACAGATACGCAGTATTTT. This codes for CASSQWTSETTDTQYF. This chain links TRBV18 with TRBJ2-3; 9 bases fit TRBD2. CDR1 and CDR2 from the germline V gene are KGHSH and LQKENI. The CDR3 contains 16 residues. The junction had 7 bases not matched to a gene; V was cut back by 4 bases and J by 2 bases.

The chain links TRBV5-6 to TRBJ2-5, with 9 bases fitting TRBD2. Germline assignment: CDR1 SGHDT and CDR2 YYEEEE. V shed 5 bases, J shed 0 bases, and the junction held 8 bases outside the gene matches. The length of the CDR3 is 16 residues. The CDR3 loop reads CASSIAGGLYQETQYF. Written as DNA, the CDR3 is TGTGCCAGCAGTATCGCGGGGGGGCTGTACCAAGAGACCCAGTACTTC.

The chain recombines TRBV3-1 (or the pseudogene TRBV3-2) with TRBJ2-3; TRBD2 matches at 14 bases. CDR1 is LGHDT, CDR2 YNNKEL, per germline (reference sequence). V shed 0 bases, J shed 5 bases, and the junction held 1 base outside the gene matches. CDR3 length: 16 amino acids. In nucleotides, the CDR3 is TGTGCCAGCAGCCAAGAAGGGACTAGCGGGAGAGATACGCAGTATTTT. It specifies CASSQEGTSGRDTQYF.

The V call is TRBV11-2, the J call TRBJ2-5, with 8 bases that match TRBD1. Germline CDR1 is SGHAT and CDR2 is FQNNGV. After removal of 1 base from V and 4 bases from J, the junction contained 8 bases not matched to a gene. This CDR3 spans 16 amino acids. CDR3: CASSLAKTGDGETQYF. CDR3 in DNA: TGTGCCAGCAGCTTAGCAAAGACAGGGGATGGAGAGACCCAGTACTTC.

The chain uses TRBV7-9 and TRBJ2-7, with D maybe TRBD2 (5 bases). The CDR3 runs 13 residues. Trimming took off 1 base at V and 5 bases at J, with 9 bases between the two ends. Germline loops: CDR1 SEHNR, CDR2 FQNEAQ (reference sequence). Written as DNA, the CDR3 is TGTGCCAGCAGCTTAGTCGGGGATCACGAGCAGTACGTC. It encodes CASSLVGDHEQYV.

The chain has TRBV7-2 and TRBJ2-2; 7 bases align to TRBD1. V gave up 4 bases and J gave up 5 bases; unmatched junction bases: 16. Germline assignment: CDR1 SGHTA and CDR2 FQGNSA. The CDR3 spans 18 residues. The CDR3, as DNA: TGTGCCAGCAGCTCCATATTTACCGGGACAGCAATTACCGGGGAGCTGTTTTTT. As protein: CASSSIFTGTAITGELFF. The complete variable domain, with remaining parts taken from reference TRBV7-2 and TRBJ2-2, reads GAGVSQSPSNKVTEKGKDVELRCDPISGHTALYWYRQSLGQGLEFLIYFQGNSAPDKSGLPSDRFSAERTGGSVSTLTIQRTQQEDSAVYLCASSSIFTGTAITGELFFGEGSRLTVL.

This clone appeared a single time. The chain couples TRBV15 to TRBJ1-4; unclear D gene. The CDR3 has 16 amino acids. Trimming took 0 bases from V and 8 from J, leaving 16 bases between them. CDR1 LNHNV and CDR2 YYDKDF come from the germline V gene (reference sequence). The CDR3 sequence is CATSRDHSVIGEKLFF. The CDR3, as DNA: TGTGCCACCAGCAGAGATCATTCGGTCATTGGCGAAAAACTGTTTTTT.

V usage is TRBV9 and J usage is TRBJ1-1; 9 nucleotides align to TRBD1. There are 16 residues in the CDR3. The germline CDR1 and CDR2 sequences are SGDLS and YYNGEE. V lost 0 bases, J lost 6 bases, and 9 bases stayed unmatched. CDR3 sequence (DNA): TGTGCCAGCAGCGTAGATCGGGGACAGGGAAGGCCTGAAGCTTTCTTT. It is translated as CASSVDRGQGRPEAFF.

The V and J genes are TRBV7-8 and TRBJ1-6; TRBD1 matches at 8 bases. The J segment lost 3 bases and the V segment lost 5 bases, leaving 15 bases of the junction unmatched. Germline assignment: CDR1 SGHVS and CDR2 FQNEAQ. The CDR3 sequence is 19 residues long. The CDR3 protein is CASSLQPIQDRDYNSPLHF. The CDR3 DNA follows: TGTGCCAGCAGCCTCCAACCTATACAGGACAGGGACTATAATTCACCCCTCCACTTT.

The rearrangement joins TRBV6-5 to TRBJ2-7, with a possible D match to TRBD2 (5 bases). This CDR3 spans 12 amino acids. Germline values: CDR1 MNHEY, CDR2 SVGAGI. V shed 8 bases and J shed 0 bases, with 8 bases lying between them. Here the CDR3 reads CASGEPSYEQYF. The CDR3 DNA sequence: TGTGCCAGCGGGGAGCCCTCCTACGAGCAGTACTTC.

The V call is TRBV10-3, the J call TRBJ2-6, with D possibly being TRBD1 (6 bases). Germline V gene lookup returns CDR1 ENHRY and CDR2 SYGVKD. This CDR3 contains 16 residues. V gave up 2 bases and J gave up 1 base, with 9 bases separating them. CDR3 in amino acids: CAISEMTGSGANVLTF. CDR3 sequence (DNA): TGTGCCATCAGTGAGATGACAGGTTCTGGGGCCAACGTCCTGACTTTC.

The chain links TRBV5-6 to TRBJ1-2; weak D call: TRBD1 (5 bases). Trimming stripped 1 base from V and 1 base from J, with 8 bases between. This CDR3 is built from 14 residues. The V gene's germline CDR1 is SGHDT and CDR2 YYEEEE. The CDR3 loop is CASSLPGLNYGYTF. CDR3 DNA sequence: TGTGCCAGCAGCTTGCCAGGGCTTAACTATGGCTACACCTTC.

This chain links TRBV2 with TRBJ2-1, with 12 bases that match TRBD2. V was clipped by 6 bases and J by 5 bases; unmatched bases: 11. The length of the CDR3 is 17 residues. The germline V gene has CDR1 SNHLY and CDR2 FYNNEI. The CDR3 bases are TGTGCCAGCAGAATAAGCCCTCTAGCGGGAGGGGACAATGAGCAGTTCTTC. Encoded protein: CASRISPLAGGDNEQFF. The entire variable domain, with the rest obtained from reference TRBV2 and TRBJ2-1, is as follows: EPEVTQTPSHQVTQMGQEVILRCVPISNHLYFYWYRQILGQKVEFLVSFYNNEISEKSEIFDDQFSVERPDGSNFTLKIRSTKLEDSAMYFCASRISPLAGGDNEQFFGPGTRLTVL.

The chain links TRBV9 to TRBJ2-6; D is uncertain. V was trimmed by 0 bases and J by 2 bases, leaving 15 bases between them. In germline, CDR1 is SGDLS, CDR2 YYNGEE. The CDR3 length is 18 residues. CDR3 in DNA: TGTGCCAGCAGCGTAGGACGGATCTTTCGGGCTGGGGCCAACGTCCTGACTTTC. Amino acids: CASSVGRIFRAGANVLTF.

The chain recombines TRBV20-1 with TRBJ2-7; TRBD2 might be the D (6 bases). CDR3 length: 13 amino acids. The germline V gene encodes CDR1 DFQATT and CDR2 SNEGSKA (reference sequence). Trimming pared 3 bases from V and 5 bases from J, leaving 14 bases between. The CDR3 loop reads CSASYGRFDEQYF. The CDR3 DNA reads as TGCAGTGCTAGTTACGGGAGATTCGACGAGCAGTACTTC.

Only one count was recorded for this clone. The rearrangement uses TRBV7-9 and TRBJ2-7, with 7 bases that match TRBD2. The CDR3 is 13 residues long. CDR1 SEHNR and CDR2 FQNEAQ come from the germline V gene (reference sequence). The trim removed 9 bases at V and 7 bases at J, leaving 12 bases unmatched. CDR3: CASSPPGGREQYV. The CDR3 DNA follows: TGTGCCAGTTCCCCACCGGGGGGTCGGGAGCAGTACGTC.

The rearrangement joins TRBV27 to TRBJ2-1; 7 bases fit TRBD2. After removal of 1 base from V and 8 bases from J, the junction contained 8 bases not matched to a gene. Germline V gene sequence: CDR1 MNHEY, CDR2 SMNVEV (reference sequence). The CDR3 sequence is 15 residues long. The CDR3 loop is CASSLLSGIPHEQFF. The CDR3 DNA follows: TGTGCCAGCAGTTTATTAAGCGGGATCCCTCATGAGCAGTTCTTC.

The V and J genes are TRBV6-6 and TRBJ1-6; D is uncertain. V was pared by 3 bases and J by 8 bases, with 17 bases between. The CDR3 is 16 amino acids. Germline-derived CDR1 and CDR2 are MNHNY and SVGAGI (reference sequence). The CDR3 DNA follows: TGTGCCAGCAGTTATCTCCTACAGAGTCTGGATTCACCCCTCCACTTT. Its translation is CASSYLLQSLDSPLHF.

The V call is TRBV5-8, the J call TRBJ1-1; no definite D call. The CDR3 totals 14 residues. V lost 3 bases to trimming and J lost 4 bases, with 13 bases between them. Germline CDR1 and CDR2: SGHTS and YDEGEE. CDR3 loop: CASSSPFGVTEAFF. For the CDR3, the DNA is TGTGCCAGCAGCTCCCCCTTTGGGGTCACTGAAGCTTTCTTT.

This chain links TRBV13 with TRBJ2-1; D gene uncertain. Germline assignment: CDR1 PRHDT and CDR2 FYEKMQ (reference sequence). V lost 3 bases to trimming and J lost 2 bases, with 11 bases between them. The CDR3 loop spans 15 amino acids. The CDR3 sequence: CASSFFESAYNEQFF. In DNA, the CDR3 is TGTGCCAGCAGCTTCTTTGAGAGTGCCTACAATGAGCAGTTCTTC.

The rearrangement uses TRBV30 and TRBJ2-7; D might be TRBD1 (5 bases). The germline V gene has CDR1 GTSNPN and CDR2 SVGIG (reference sequence). CDR3 length equals 12 residues. Between the trimmed V and J ends, which lost 2 bases and 3 bases, there was a span of 8 bases. In DNA, the CDR3 is TGTGCCTGGAGTTGGGGCCACTACGAGCAGTACTTC. This encodes CAWSWGHYEQYF.

CDR3 residues: CASTLGGFTEAFF. Here the CDR3 DNA reads TGCGCCAGCACGCTCGGCGGCTTCACTGAAGCTTTCTTT. This rearrangement joins TRBV10-2 to TRBJ1-1, with D uncertain. The germline V gene has CDR1 WSHSY and CDR2 SAAADI. V lost 7 bases and J 4 bases, leaving 13 bases between the germline ends. The CDR3 loop spans 13 amino acids.